The clone carrying this TCR beta chain appeared a few times. Vbeta (60) and Jbeta (13) primers were used in the PCR. Clones were read by immunoSEQ multiplex PCR, and TCRdb kept only the in-frame ones, dropping some. The table has roughly 100,000 clones, 10% seen once. V was cut by 3 bases and J by 1 base, with 15 bases left in between. The CDR3 runs to 16 residues. Germline CDR1 is SGHRS and CDR2 is YFSETQ. These data belong to a study of cytomegalovirus exposure and HLA in healthy donors. V is TRBV5-1 and J is TRBJ2-3, with no clear D. The receptor was isolated from a man in his forties or fifties in good health and CMV-seropositive. Sequencing was performed on PBMCs. The CDR3 region is CASSSAGLLRTDTQYF. Written as DNA, the CDR3 is TGCGCCAGCAGCTCGGCAGGATTACTGCGCACAGATACGCAGTATTTT. Full variable domain (missing parts from reference TRBV5-1 and TRBJ2-3): KAGVTQTPRYLIKTRGQQVTLSCSPISGHRSVSWYQQTPGQGLQFLFEYFSETQRNKGNFPGRFSGRQFSNSRSEMNVSTLELGDSALYLCASSSAGLLRTDTQYFGPGTRLTVL.